This T cell receptor beta chain came from a study of beta chain features in type 1 diabetes. Points from the study as a whole: For Type 1 diabetes patients, all four CD4+ subsets carried TCRB CDR3s that were moderately but significantly shorter. PCR might pick shorter templates more often, in the same way for patients and controls. The question left open here concerned HLA type influencing TCRB rearrangement.

The authors reverse transcribed all of the isolated RNA, so sequencing captured expressed TCRB transcripts. Assay used: immunoSEQ multiplex PCR; TCRdb lists only in-frame clones, some missing. Of some 360,000 clones listed, 8.5% to 10% are singletons. This clone was seen only a few times. The target antigen is unknown. Deletions cut 0 bases from V and 0 bases from J, with 11 bases between. The CDR3 spans 16 residues. Germline-derived CDR1 and CDR2 are MNHEY and SMNVEV (reference sequence). The TCR originated in a man aged 25 to 40 with type 1 diabetes. Sequencing was done on a sample of central memory CD4+ T cells from blood. V gene TRBV27 combines with J gene TRBJ1-1; no clear D gene. The chain's CDR3 is CASSLSKKQMNTEAFF. CDR3 DNA: TGTGCCAGCAGTTTATCCAAAAAACAGATGAACACTGAAGCTTTCTTT.